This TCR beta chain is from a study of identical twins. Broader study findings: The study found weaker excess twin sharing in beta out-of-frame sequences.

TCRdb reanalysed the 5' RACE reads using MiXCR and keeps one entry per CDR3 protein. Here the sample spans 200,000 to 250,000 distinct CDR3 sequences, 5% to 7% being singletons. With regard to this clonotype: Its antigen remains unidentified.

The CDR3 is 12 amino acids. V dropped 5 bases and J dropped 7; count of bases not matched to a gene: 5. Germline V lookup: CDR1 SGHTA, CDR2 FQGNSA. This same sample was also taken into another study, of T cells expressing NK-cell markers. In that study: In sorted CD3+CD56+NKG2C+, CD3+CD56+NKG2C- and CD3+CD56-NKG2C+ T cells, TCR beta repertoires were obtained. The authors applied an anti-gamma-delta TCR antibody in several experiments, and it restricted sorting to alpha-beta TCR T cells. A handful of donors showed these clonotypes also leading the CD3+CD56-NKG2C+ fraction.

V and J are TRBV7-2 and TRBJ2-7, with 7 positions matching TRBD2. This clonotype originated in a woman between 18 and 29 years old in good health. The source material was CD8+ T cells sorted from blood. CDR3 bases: TGTGCCAGCAGCCCTGTGGGGGGGGAGCAGTACTTC. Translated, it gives CASSPVGGEQYF.